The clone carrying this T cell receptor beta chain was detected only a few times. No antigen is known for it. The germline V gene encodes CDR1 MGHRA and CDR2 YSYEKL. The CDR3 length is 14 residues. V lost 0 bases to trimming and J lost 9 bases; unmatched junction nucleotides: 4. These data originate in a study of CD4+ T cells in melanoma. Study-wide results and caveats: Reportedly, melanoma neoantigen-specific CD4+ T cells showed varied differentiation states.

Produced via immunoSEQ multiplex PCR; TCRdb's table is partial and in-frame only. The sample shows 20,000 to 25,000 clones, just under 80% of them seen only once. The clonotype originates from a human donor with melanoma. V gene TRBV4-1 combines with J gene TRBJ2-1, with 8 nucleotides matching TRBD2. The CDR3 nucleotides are TGCGCCAGCAGCCAAGATCGGCGGGGGGCTGAGCAGTTCTTC. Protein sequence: CASSQDRRGAEQFF.